Sequencing of this TCR beta chain was carried out in a study of blood T cell dynamics during melanoma immunotherapy. Time point defined: week 3, after first cycle of checkpoint inhibitor. Data came from immunoSEQ multiplex PCR; TCRdb stores just in-frame clones and leaves some out. This sample has approximately 15,000 clones, with roughly 89% found just once. The receptor's source is a human donor with melanoma. Material: blood, obtained from a patient treated with checkpoint blockade.

The CDR3 DNA reads TGTGCCAGCAGCTTAGCGGGGAGCGGGAGGGTCACGGCCAGTGAGCAGTTCTTC. Translation: CASSLAGSGRVTASEQFF. The chain combines TRBV7-8 with TRBJ2-1; TRBD2 matches 10 bases. Trimming cost V 0 bases and J 9 bases; bases outside gene matches: 14. Germline CDR1 reads SGHVS; CDR2 reads FQNEAQ. This CDR3 region has 18 residues. Together with reference TRBV7-8 and TRBJ2-1, the CDR3 gives the full variable domain: GAGVSQSPRYKVAKRGQDVALRCDPISGHVSLFWYQQALGQGPEFLTYFQNEAQLDKSGLPSDRFFAERPEGSVSTLKIQRTQQEDSAVYLCASSLAGSGRVTASEQFFGPGTRLTVL.